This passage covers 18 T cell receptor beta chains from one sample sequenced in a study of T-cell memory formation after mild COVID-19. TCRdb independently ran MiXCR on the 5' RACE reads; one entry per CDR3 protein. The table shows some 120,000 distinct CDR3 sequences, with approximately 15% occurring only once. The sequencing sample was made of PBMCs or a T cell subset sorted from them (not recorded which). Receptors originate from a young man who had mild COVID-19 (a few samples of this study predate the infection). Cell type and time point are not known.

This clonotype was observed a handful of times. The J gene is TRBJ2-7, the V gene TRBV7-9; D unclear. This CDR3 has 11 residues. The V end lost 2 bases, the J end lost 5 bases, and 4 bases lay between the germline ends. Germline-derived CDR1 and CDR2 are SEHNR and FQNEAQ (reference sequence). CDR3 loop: CASSLNHEQYF. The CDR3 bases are TGTGCCAGCAGCTTAAACCACGAGCAGTACTTC. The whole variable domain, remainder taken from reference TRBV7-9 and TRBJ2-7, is DTGVSQNPRHKITKRGQNVTFRCDPISEHNRLYWYRQTLGQGPEFLTYFQNEAQLEKSRLLSDRFSAERPKGSFSTLEIQRTEQGDSAMYLCASSLNHEQYFGPGTRLTVT.

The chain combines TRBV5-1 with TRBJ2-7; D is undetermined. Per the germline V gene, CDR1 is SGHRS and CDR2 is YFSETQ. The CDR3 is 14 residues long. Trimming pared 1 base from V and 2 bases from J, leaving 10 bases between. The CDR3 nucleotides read TGCGCCAGCAGCTTGAGCCCAGGTACCTACGAGCAGTACGTC. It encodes CASSLSPGTYEQYV.

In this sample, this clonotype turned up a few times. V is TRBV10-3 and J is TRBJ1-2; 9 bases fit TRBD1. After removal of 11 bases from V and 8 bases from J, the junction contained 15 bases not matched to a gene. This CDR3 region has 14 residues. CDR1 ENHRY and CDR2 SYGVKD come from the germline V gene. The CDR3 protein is CALQSRDRAGGYTF. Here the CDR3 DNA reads TGTGCCCTACAGTCCCGGGACAGGGCAGGAGGCTACACCTTC.

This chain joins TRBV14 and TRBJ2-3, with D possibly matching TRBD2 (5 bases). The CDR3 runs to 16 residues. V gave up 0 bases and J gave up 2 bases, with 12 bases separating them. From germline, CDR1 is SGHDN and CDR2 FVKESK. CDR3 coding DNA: TGTGCCAGCAGCCAAGAATACGGACTCAACACAGATACGCAGTATTTT. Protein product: CASSQEYGLNTDTQYF. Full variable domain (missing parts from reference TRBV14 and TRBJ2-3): EAGVTQFPSHSVIEKGQTVTLRCDPISGHDNLYWYRRVMGKEIKFLLHFVKESKQDESGMPNNRFLAERTGGTYSTLKVQPAELEDSGVYFCASSQEYGLNTDTQYFGPGTRLTVL.

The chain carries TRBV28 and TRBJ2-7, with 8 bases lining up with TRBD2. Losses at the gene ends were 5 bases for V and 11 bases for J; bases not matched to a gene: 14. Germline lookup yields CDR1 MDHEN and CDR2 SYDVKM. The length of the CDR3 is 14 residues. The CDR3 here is CASSLLAASGLEYF. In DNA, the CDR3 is TGTGCCAGCAGTCTACTAGCGGCATCTGGTTTGGAGTACTTC.

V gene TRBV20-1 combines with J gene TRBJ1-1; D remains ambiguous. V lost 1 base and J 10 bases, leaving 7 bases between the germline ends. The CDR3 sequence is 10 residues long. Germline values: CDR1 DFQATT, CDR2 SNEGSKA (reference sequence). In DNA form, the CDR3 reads TGCAGTGCTAGAGTAGTTACAGCTTTCTTT. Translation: CSARVVTAFF.

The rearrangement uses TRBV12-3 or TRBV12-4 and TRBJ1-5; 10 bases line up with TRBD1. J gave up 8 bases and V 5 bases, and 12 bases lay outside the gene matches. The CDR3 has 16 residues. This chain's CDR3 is CASSNSAGQGRKPQHF. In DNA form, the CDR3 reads TGTGCCAGCAGTAATTCGGCGGGACAGGGGAGAAAGCCCCAGCATTTT.

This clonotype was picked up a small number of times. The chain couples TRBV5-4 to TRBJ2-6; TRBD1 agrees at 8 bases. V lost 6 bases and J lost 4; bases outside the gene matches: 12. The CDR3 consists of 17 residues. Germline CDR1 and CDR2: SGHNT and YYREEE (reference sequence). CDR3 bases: TGTGCCAGCACCCGGGGGCAGGGGGCGCGGGGGGCCAACGTCCTGACTTTC. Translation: CASTRGQGARGANVLTF.

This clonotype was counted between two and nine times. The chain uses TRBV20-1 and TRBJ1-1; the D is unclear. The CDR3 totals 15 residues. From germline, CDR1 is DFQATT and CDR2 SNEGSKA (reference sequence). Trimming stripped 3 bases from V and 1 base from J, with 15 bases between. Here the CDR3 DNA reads TGCAGTGCTAGGATCAGCCCCCTGAAGAACACTGAAGCTTTCTTT. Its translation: CSARISPLKNTEAFF.

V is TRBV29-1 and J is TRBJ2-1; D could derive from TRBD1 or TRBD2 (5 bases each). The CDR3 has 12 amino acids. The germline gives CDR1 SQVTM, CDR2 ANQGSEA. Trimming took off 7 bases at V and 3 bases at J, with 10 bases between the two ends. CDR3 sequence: CSGGSGYNEQFF. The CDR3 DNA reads TGCAGCGGGGGGTCGGGCTACAATGAGCAGTTCTTC.

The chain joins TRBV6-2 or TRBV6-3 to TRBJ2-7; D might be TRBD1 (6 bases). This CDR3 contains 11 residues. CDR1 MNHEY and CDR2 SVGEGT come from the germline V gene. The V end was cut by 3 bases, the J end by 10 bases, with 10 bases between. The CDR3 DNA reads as TGTGCCAGCAGTTATAGGGGGTTCCAGTACGTC. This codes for CASSYRGFQYV.

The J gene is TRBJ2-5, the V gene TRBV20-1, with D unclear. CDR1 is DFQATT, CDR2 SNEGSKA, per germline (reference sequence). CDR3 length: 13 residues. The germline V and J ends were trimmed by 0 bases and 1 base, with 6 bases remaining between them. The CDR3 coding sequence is TGCAGTGCTAGAGAGGCCCTCCAAGAGACCCAGTACTTC. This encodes CSAREALQETQYF.

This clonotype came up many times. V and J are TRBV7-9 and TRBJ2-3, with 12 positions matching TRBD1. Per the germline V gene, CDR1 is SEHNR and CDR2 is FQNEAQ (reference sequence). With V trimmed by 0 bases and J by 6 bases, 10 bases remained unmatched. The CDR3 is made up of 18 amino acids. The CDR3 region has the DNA TGTGCCAGCAGCTTAGCACCCGGGACAGGGGGCGCAAGGGATACGCAGTATTTT. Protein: CASSLAPGTGGARDTQYF.

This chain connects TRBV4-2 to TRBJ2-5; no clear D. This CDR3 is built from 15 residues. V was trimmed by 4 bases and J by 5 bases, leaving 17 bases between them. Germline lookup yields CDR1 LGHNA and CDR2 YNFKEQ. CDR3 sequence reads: CASSRLPEAAETQYF. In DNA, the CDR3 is TGTGCCAGCAGCCGCTTGCCTGAAGCCGCGGAGACCCAGTACTTC.

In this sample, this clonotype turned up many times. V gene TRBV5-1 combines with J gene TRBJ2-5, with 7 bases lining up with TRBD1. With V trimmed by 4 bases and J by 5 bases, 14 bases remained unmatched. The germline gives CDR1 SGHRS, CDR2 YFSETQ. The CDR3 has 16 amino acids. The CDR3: CASSPMLRQGAETQYF. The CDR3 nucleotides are TGCGCCAGCAGCCCGATGTTACGACAGGGCGCGGAGACCCAGTACTTC.

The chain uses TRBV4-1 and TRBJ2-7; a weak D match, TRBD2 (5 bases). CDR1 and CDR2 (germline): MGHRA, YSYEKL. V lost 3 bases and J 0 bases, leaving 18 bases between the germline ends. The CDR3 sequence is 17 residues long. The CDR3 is CASSHHGESGTSYEQYF. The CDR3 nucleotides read TGCGCCAGCAGCCACCACGGTGAGAGCGGTACCTCCTACGAGCAGTACTTC.

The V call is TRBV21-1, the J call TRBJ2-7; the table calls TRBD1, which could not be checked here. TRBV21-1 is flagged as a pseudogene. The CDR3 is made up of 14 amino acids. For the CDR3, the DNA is TGTGCCAGGCACTCGGGGGATAATACCTACGAGCAGTACTTC. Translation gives CARHSGDNTYEQYF.

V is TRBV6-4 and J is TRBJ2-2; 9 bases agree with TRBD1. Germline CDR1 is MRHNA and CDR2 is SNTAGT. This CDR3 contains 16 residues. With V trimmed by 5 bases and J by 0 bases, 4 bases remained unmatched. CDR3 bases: TGTGCCAGCAGTAGACAGGGGGACGCGAACACCGGGGAGCTGTTTTTT. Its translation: CASSRQGDANTGELFF.